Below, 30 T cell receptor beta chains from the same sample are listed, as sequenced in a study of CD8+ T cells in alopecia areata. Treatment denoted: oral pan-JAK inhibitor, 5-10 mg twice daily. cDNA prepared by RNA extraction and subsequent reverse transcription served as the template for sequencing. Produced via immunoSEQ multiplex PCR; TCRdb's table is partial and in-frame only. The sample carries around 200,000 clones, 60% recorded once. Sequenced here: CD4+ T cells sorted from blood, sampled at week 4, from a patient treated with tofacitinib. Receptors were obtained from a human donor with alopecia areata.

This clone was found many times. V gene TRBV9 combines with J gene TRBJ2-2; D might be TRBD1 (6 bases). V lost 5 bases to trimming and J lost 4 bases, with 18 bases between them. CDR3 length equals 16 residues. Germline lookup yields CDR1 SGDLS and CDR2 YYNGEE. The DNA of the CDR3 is TGTGCCAGCAGTCGACCCGATGGGGGCGGCACCGGGGAGCTGTTTTTT. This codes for CASSRPDGGGTGELFF.

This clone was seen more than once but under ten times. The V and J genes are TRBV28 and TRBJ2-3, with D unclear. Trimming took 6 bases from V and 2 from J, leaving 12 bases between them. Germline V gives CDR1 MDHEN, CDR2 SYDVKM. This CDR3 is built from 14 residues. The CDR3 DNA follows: TGTGCCAGCAGATCCATAGGGATCACAGATACGCAGTATTTT. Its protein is CASRSIGITDTQYF. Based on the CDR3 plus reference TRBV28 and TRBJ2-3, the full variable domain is DVKVTQSSRYLVKRTGEKVFLECVQDMDHENMFWYRQDPGLGLRLIYFSYDVKMKEKGDIPEGYSVSREKKERFSLILESASTNQTSMYLCASRSIGITDTQYFGPGTRLTVL.

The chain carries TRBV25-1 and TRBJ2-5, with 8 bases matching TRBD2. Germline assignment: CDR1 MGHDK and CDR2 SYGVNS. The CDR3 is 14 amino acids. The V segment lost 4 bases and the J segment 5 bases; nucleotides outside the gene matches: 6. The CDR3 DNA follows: TGTGCCAGCAGTGTCTCCCGGGGGGGGGAGACCCAGTACTTC. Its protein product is CASSVSRGGETQYF.

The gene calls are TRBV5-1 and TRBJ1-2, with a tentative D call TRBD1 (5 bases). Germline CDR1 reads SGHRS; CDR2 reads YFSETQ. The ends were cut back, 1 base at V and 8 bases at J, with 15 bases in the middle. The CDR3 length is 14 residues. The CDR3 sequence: CASSLTGTPGGYTF. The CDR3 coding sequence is TGCGCCAGCAGCTTGACCGGGACCCCGGGGGGCTACACCTTC.

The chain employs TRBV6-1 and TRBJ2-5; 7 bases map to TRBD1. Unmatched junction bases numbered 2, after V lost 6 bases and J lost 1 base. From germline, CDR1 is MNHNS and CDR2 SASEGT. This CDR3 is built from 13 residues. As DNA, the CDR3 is TGTGCCAGCAGAGACAGGGCCCAAGAGACCCAGTACTTC. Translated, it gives CASRDRAQETQYF.

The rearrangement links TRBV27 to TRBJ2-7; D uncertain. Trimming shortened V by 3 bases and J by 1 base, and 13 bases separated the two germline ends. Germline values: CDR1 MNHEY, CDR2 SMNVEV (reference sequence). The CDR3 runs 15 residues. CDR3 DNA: TGTGCCAGCAGTTTGAAGGCAGCGCCTTCCTACGAGCAGTACTTC. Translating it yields CASSLKAAPSYEQYF.

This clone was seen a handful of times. CDR3 protein: CASSLLLGGVLPDTQYF. The CDR3 bases are TGTGCCAGCAGTTTACTTCTCGGGGGCGTCCTCCCAGATACGCAGTATTTT. V and J are TRBV27 and TRBJ2-3; tentatively, D is TRBD1 or TRBD2 (6 bases each). The germline V gene encodes CDR1 MNHEY and CDR2 SMNVEV (reference sequence). The length of the CDR3 is 17 residues. Trimming took off 2 bases at V and 4 bases at J, with 19 bases between the two ends.

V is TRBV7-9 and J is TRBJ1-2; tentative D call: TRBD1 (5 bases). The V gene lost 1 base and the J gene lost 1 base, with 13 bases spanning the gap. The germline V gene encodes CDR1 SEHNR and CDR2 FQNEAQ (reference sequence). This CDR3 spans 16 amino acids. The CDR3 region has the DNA TGTGCCAGCAGCTTAGGGGGACCTCAACTTAACTATGGCTACACCTTC. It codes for CASSLGGPQLNYGYTF.

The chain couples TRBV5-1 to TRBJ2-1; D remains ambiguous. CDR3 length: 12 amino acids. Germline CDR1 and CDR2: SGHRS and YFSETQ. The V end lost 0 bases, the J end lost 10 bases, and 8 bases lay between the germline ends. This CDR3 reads CASSLDLLEQFF. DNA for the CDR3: TGCGCCAGCAGCTTGGACCTCCTCGAGCAGTTCTTC.

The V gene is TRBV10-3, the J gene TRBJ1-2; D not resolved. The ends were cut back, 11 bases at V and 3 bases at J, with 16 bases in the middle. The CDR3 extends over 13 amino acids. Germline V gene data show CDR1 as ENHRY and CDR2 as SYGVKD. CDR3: CAVGTREDYGYTF. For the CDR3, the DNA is TGTGCCGTGGGTACACGGGAGGACTATGGCTACACCTTC.

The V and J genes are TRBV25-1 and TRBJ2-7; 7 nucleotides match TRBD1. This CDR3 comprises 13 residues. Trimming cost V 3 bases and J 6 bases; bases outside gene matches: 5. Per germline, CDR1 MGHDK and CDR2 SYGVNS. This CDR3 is CASSDFRQGEQYF. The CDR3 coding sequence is TGTGCCAGCAGTGATTTTAGACAGGGCGAGCAGTACTTC.

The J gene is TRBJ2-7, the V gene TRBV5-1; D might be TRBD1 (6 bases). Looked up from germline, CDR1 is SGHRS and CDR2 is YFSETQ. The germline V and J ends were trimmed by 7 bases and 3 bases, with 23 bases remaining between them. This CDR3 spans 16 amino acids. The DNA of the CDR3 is TGCGCCAGCGCCTCGGGCCTACGCCAGGGGATCTACGAGCAGTACTTC. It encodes CASASGLRQGIYEQYF.

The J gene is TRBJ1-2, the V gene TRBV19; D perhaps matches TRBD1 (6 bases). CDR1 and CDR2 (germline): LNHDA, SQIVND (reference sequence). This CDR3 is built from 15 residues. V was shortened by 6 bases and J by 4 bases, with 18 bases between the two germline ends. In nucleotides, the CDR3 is TGTGCCAGTAGCACCACAGGGAACCTGATCTATGGCTACACCTTC. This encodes CASSTTGNLIYGYTF.

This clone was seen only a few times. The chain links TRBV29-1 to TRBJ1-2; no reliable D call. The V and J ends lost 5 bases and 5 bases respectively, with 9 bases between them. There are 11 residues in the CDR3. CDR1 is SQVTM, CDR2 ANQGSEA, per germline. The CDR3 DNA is TGCAGCGTTTTGCCTGAGTATGGCTACACCTTC. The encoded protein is CSVLPEYGYTF.

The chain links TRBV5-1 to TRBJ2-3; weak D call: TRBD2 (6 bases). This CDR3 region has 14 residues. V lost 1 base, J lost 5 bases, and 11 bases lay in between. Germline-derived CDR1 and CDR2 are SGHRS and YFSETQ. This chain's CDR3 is CASSLWEVLDTQYF. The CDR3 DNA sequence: TGCGCCAGCAGCTTGTGGGAGGTACTAGATACGCAGTATTTT.

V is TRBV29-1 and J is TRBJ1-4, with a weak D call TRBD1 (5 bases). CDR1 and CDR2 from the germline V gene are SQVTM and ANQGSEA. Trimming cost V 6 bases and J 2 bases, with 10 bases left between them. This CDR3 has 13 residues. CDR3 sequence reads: CSVARGTNEKLFF. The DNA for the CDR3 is TGCAGCGTGGCGAGGGGCACTAATGAAAAACTGTTTTTT.

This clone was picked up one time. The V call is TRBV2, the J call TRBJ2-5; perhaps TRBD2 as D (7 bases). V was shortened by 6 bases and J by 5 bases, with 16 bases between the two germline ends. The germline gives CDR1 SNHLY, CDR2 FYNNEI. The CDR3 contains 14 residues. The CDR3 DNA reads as TGTGCCAGCAGCGAGACGGGGGGCAGGGAGACCCAGTACTTC. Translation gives CASSETGGRETQYF.

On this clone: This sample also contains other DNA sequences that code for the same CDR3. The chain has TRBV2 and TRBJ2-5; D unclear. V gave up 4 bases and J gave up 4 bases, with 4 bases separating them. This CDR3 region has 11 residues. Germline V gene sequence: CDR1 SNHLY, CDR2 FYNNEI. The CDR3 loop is CASSVRETQYF. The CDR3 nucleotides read TGTGCCAGCAGTGTGCGAGAGACCCAGTACTTC.

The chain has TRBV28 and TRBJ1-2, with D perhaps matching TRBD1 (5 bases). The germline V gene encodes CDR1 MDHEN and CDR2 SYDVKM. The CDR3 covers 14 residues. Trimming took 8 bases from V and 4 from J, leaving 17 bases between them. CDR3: CASRDPGVLYGYTF. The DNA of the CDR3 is TGTGCCAGCCGGGACCCCGGGGTCCTCTATGGCTACACCTTC.

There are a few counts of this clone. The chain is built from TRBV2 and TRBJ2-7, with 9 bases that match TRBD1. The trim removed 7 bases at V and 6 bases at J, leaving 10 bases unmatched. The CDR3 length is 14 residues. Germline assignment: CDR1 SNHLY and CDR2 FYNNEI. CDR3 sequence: CASTRDRVGSEQYF. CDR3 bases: TGTGCCAGCACCAGGGACAGGGTGGGCAGCGAGCAGTACTTC.

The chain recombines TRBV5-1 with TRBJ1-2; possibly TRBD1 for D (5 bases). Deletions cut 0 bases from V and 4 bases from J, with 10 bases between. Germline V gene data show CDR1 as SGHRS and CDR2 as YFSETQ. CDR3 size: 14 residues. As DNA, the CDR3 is TGCGCCAGCAGCTTGGAGGGGCTGGGCTATGGCTACACCTTC. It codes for CASSLEGLGYGYTF.

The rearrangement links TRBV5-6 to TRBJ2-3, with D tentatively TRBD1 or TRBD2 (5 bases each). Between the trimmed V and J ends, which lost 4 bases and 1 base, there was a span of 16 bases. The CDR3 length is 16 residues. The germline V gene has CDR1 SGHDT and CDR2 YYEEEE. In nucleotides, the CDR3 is TGTGCCAGCAGCCAGGATCCCGGGGCTGGCACAGATACGCAGTATTTT. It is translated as CASSQDPGAGTDTQYF.

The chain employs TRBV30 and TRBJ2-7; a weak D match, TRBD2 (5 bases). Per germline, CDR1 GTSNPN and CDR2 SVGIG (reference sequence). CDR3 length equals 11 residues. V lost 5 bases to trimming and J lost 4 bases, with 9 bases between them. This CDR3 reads CAWGERYEQYF. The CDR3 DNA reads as TGTGCCTGGGGGGAGCGGTACGAGCAGTACTTC.

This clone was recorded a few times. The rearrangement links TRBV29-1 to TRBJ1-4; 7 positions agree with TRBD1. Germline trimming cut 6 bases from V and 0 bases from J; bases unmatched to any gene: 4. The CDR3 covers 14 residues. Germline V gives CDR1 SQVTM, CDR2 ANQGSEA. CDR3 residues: CSVFGTATNEKLFF. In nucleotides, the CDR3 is TGCAGCGTCTTCGGGACAGCAACTAATGAAAAACTGTTTTTT.

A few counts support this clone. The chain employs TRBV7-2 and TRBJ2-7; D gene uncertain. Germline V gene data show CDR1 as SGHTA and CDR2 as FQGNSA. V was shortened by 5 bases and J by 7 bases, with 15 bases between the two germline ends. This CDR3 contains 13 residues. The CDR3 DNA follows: TGTGCCAGCAGCCCCCAACTCGTCGGGGAGCAGTACTTC. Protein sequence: CASSPQLVGEQYF. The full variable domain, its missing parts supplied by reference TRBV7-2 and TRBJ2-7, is GAGVSQSPSNKVTEKGKDVELRCDPISGHTALYWYRQSLGQGLEFLIYFQGNSAPDKSGLPSDRFSAERTGGSVSTLTIQRTQQEDSAVYLCASSPQLVGEQYFGPGTRLTVT.

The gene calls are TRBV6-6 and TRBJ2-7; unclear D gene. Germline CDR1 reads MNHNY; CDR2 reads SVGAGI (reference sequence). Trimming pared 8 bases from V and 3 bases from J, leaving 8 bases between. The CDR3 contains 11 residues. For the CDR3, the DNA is TGTGCCAGCGGAACGATCTACGAGCAGTACTTC. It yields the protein CASGTIYEQYF.

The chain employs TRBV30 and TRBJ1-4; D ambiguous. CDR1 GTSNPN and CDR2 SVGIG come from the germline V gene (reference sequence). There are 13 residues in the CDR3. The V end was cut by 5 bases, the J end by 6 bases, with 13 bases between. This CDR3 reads CAWGGRADEKLFF. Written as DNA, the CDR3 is TGTGCCTGGGGAGGCCGGGCAGATGAAAAACTGTTTTTT. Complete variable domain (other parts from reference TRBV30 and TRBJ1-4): SQTIHQWPATLVQPVGSPLSLECTVEGTSNPNLYWYRQAAGRGLQLLFYSVGIGQISSEVPQNLSASRPQDRQFILSSKKLLLSDSGFYLCAWGGRADEKLFFGSGTQLSVL.

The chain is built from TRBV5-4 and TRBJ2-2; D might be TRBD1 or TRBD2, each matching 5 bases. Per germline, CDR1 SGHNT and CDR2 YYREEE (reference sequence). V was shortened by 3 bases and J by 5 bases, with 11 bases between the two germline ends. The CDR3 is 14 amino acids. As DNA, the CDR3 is TGTGCCAGCAGCTACGGGGCCGGAACCGGGGAGCTGTTTTTT. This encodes CASSYGAGTGELFF. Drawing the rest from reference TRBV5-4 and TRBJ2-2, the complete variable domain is ETGVTQSPTHLIKTRGQQVTLRCSSQSGHNTVSWYQQALGQGPQFIFQYYREEENGRGNFPPRFSGLQFPNYSSELNVNALELDDSALYLCASSYGAGTGELFFGEGSRLTVL.

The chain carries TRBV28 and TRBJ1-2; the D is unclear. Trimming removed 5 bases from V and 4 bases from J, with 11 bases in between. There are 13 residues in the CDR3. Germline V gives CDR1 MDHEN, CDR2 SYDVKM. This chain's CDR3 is CASSVVTGYGYTF. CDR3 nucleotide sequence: TGTGCCAGCAGTGTCGTTACCGGCTATGGCTACACCTTC.

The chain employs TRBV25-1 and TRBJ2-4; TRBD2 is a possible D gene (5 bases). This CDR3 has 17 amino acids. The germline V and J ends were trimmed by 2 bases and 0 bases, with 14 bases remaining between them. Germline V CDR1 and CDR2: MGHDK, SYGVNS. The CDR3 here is CASSESGLREAKNIQYF. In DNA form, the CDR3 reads TGTGCCAGCAGTGAAAGTGGGTTGAGGGAAGCCAAAAACATTCAGTACTTC.